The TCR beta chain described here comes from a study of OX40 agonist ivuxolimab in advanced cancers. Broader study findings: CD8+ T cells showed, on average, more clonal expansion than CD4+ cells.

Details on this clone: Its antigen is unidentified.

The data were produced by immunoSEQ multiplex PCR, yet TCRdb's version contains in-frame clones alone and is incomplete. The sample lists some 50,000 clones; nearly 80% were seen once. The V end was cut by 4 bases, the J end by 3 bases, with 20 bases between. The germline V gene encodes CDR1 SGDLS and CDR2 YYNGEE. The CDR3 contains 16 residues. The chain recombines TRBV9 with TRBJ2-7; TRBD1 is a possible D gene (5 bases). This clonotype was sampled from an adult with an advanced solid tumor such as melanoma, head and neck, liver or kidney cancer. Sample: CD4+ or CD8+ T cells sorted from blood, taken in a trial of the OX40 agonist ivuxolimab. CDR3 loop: CASSPRPTQGVYEQYF. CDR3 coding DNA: TGTGCCAGCAGCCCCCGTCCCACCCAAGGGGTCTACGAGCAGTACTTC.